The T cell receptor (beta chain) described here comes from a study of T cell repertoires in cytomegalovirus infection. Looking at the study overall: TCR beta signatures that were public indicated CMV infection and matching HLA type. Study conclusions and caveats: HLA-C-restricted, CMV-specific TCR beta clonotypes were dominant ex vivo. Pooled public TCR beta family frequency picked out CMV carriers with the relevant HLA.

TCRdb passed the reads through MiXCR, listing each CDR3 protein once. This sample has tens of thousands of distinct CDR3 sequences; 33% occur once, and the top ten carry 65% to 80%. This clonotype has at least ten counts. Its antigen remains unidentified. The CDR3 is made up of 14 amino acids. Germline CDR1 and CDR2: SGHTA and FQGNSA. J gave up 3 bases and V 5 bases, and 5 bases lay outside the gene matches. Sequencing used PBMCs, sequenced either directly or after in vitro stimulation (not recorded which). The chain employs TRBV7-2 and TRBJ2-3; 7 bases align to TRBD1. This receptor was identified in a human donor in good health (CMV status not recorded). Some clones in this sample may be carry-over from other donors' samples. CDR3 DNA sequence: TGTGCCAGCAGCCAAAACAGGGGAACAGATACGCAGTATTTT. Residues: CASSQNRGTDTQYF.